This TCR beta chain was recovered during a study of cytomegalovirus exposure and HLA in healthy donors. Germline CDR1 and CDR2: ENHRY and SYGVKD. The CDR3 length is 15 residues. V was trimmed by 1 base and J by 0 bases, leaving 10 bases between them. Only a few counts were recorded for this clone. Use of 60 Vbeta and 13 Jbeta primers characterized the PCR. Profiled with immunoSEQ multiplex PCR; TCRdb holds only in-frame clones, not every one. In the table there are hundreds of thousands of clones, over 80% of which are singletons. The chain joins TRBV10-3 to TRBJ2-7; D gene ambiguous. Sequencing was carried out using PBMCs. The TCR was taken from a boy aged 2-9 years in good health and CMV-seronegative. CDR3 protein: CAISEYSTGSYEQYF. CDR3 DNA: TGTGCCATCAGTGAGTATTCGACGGGCTCCTACGAGCAGTACTTC.